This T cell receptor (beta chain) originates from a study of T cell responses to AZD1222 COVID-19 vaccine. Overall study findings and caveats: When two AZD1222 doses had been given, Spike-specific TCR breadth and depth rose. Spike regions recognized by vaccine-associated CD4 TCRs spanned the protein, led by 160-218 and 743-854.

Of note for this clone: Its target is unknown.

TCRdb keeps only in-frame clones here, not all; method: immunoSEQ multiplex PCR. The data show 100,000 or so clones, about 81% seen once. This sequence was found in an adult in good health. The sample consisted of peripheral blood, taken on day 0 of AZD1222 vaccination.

The DNA of the CDR3 is TGTGCCATCACACCTAGCGGGGGATCCTACGAGCAGTACTTC. Translating it yields CAITPSGGSYEQYF. The V gene is TRBV10-3, the J gene TRBJ2-7; 10 bases match TRBD2. V was clipped by 7 bases and J by 1 base; unmatched bases: 4. There are 14 residues in the CDR3. Looked up from germline, CDR1 is ENHRY and CDR2 is SYGVKD.